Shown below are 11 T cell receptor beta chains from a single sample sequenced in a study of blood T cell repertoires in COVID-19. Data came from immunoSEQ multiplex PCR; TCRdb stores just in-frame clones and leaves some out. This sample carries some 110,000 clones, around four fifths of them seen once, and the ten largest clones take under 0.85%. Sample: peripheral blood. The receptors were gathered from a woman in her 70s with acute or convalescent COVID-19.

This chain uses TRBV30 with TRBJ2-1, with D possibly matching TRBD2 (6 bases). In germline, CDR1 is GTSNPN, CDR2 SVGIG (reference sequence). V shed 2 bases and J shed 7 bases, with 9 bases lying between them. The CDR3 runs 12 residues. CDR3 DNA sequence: TGTGCCTGGAGTCCTGGGGGGAATGAGCAGTTCTTC. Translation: CAWSPGGNEQFF.

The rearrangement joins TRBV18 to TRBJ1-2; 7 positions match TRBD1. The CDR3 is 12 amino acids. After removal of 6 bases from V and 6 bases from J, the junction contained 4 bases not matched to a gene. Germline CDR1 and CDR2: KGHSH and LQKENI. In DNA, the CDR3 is TGTGCCAGCTCTTTACAGGGGAATGGCTACACCTTC. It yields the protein CASSLQGNGYTF.

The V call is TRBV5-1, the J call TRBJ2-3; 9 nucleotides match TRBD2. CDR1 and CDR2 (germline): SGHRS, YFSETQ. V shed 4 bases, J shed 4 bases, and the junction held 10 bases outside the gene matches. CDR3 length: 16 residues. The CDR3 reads CASSLLGGTSSDTQYF. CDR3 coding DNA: TGCGCCAGCAGCCTCCTCGGCGGGACTAGCTCAGATACGCAGTATTTT.

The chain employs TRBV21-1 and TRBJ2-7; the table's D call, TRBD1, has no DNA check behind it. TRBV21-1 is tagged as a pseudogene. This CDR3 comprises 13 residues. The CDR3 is CASSWGTSYEQYF. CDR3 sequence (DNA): TGTGCCAGCAGCTGGGGCACCTCCTACGAGCAGTACTTC.

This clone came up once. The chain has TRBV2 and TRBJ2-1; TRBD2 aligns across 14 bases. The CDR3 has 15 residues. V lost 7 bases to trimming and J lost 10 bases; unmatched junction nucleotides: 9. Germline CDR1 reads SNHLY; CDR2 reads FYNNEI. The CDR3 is CASTLGLAGGEEQFF. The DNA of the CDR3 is TGTGCCAGCACTCTAGGACTAGCGGGGGGTGAGGAGCAGTTCTTC.

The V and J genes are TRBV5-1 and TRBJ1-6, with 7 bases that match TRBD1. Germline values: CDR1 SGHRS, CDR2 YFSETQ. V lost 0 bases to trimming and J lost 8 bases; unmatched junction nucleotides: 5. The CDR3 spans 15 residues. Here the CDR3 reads CASSLEGTADSPLHF. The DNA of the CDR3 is TGCGCCAGCAGCTTGGAGGGGACAGCGGATTCACCCCTCCACTTT. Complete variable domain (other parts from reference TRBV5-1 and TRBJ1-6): KAGVTQTPRYLIKTRGQQVTLSCSPISGHRSVSWYQQTPGQGLQFLFEYFSETQRNKGNFPGRFSGRQFSNSRSEMNVSTLELGDSALYLCASSLEGTADSPLHFGNGTRLTVT.

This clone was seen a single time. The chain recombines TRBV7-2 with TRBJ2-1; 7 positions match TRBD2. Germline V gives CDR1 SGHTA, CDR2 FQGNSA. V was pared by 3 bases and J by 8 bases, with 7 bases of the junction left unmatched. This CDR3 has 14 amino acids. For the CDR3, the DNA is TGTGCCAGCAGCTTTGCGGGAGCGTGGTATGAGCAGTTCTTC. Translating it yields CASSFAGAWYEQFF.

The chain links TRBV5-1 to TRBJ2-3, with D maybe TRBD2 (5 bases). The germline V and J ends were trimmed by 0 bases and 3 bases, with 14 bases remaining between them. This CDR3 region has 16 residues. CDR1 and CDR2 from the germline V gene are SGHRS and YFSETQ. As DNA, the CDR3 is TGCGCCAGCAGCTTGGTTTCGGGGTTGGGGACAGATACGCAGTATTTT. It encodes CASSLVSGLGTDTQYF.

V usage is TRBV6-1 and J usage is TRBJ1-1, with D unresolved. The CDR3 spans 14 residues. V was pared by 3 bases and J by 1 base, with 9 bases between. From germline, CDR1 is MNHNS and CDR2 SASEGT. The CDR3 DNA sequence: TGTGCCAGCAGTGAGCGGGGAGGGAACACTGAAGCTTTCTTT. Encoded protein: CASSERGGNTEAFF.

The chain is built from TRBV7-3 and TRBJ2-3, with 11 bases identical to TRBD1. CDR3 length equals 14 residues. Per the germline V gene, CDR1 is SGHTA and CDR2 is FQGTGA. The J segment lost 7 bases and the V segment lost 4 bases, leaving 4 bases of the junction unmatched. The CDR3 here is CASSSGQGANTQYF. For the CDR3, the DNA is TGTGCCAGCAGCTCTGGACAGGGGGCAAATACGCAGTATTTT.

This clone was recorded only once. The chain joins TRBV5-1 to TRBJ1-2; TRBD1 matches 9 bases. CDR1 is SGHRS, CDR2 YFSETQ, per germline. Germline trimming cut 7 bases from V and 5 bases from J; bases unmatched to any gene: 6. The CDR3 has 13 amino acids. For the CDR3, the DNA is TGCGCCAGCCGGGACAGGGAGTGGTATGGCTACACCTTC. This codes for CASRDREWYGYTF.